This TCR beta chain was identified during a study of T cells in Graves' hyperthyroidism and ophthalmopathy. The CDR3 regions of TCR beta were amplified from RNA transcripts. Initially, a first-round RT-PCR of the TCR CDR3 employed the HTBI primer set. One entry per CDR3 protein, called by TCRdb with MiXCR from the multiplex PCR reads. The repertoire holds about 320,000 distinct CDR3 sequences, 16% seen once, with approximately 35% in the top ten. Notes on this clonotype: Germline and junction disagree at one end, which may indicate a read error.

Material for sequencing was blood. The TCR was taken from a man aged 25 to 40 with Graves' hyperthyroidism.

The CDR3 protein is CSVEFGGANEELFF. CDR3 nucleotide sequence: TGCAGCGTTGAATTCGGGGGAGCTAATGAAGAACTGTTTTTT. The chain employs TRBV29-1 and TRBJ1-4, with a tentative D call TRBD1 (5 bases). The CDR3 is 14 residues long. Germline V CDR1 and CDR2: SQVTM, ANQGSEA.